Listed below are T cell receptor beta chains from one sample, sequenced in a study of blood T cell repertoires in COVID-19. TCRdb keeps only in-frame clones here, not all; method: immunoSEQ multiplex PCR. Of 200,000 to 300,000 clones listed, about 83% are singletons. Sequenced material: peripheral blood. The receptors originated from a man between 25 and 39 years old who had recovered from COVID-19. The CDR3 runs from the conserved cysteine through the conserved F or W. D genes are given only for firm matches. Only part of the rows carry a size: once, few, many, or a class if the clone is expanded.

CASSPSGQQFGNTIYF	TGCGCCAGCAGCCCCAGCGGGCAGCAGTTCGGAAACACCATATATTTT	TRBV4-1	TRBJ1-3	NA	NA
CASSYSSEGGQPQHF	TGTGCCAGCAGTTACTCATCGGAGGGAGGTCAGCCCCAGCATTTT	TRBV6-6	TRBJ1-5	NA	NA
CASSQGLAGAHPVETQYF	TGCGCCAGCAGCCAAGGTCTAGCGGGGGCGCACCCGGTGGAGACCCAGTACTTC	TRBV4-1	TRBJ2-5	TRBD2	NA
CASSQGSSVAGNQETQYF	TGTGCCAGCAGCCAAGGTTCTTCGGTAGCGGGGAACCAAGAGACCCAGTACTTC	TRBV3-1/TRBV3-2	TRBJ2-5	TRBD2	once
CASSGSQGNIGELFF	TGTGCCAGCAGCGGGTCACAGGGGAATATCGGGGAGCTGTTTTTT	TRBV2	TRBJ2-2	TRBD1	NA
CASSIAGLGSPLHF	TGTGCCAGTAGTATAGCAGGATTAGGTTCACCCCTCCACTTT	TRBV19	TRBJ1-6	NA	NA
CASSEYGPEKLFF	TGTGCCAGCAGTGAGTATGGGCCTGAAAAACTGTTTTTT	TRBV6-1	TRBJ1-4	NA	NA
CASSQRARESGYGYTF	TGCGCCAGCAGCCAACGGGCGCGGGAGAGTGGCTATGGCTACACCTTC	TRBV4-1	TRBJ1-2	NA	NA
CASSSRGGNQPQHF	TGTGCCAGCAGCTCCAGGGGGGGCAATCAGCCCCAGCATTTT	TRBV7-2	TRBJ1-5	TRBD1	NA
CASRGPGGPNTGELFF	TGTGCCAGCAGGGGACCAGGGGGTCCGAACACCGGGGAGCTGTTTTTT	TRBV7-6	TRBJ2-2	TRBD1	NA
CAISELGRADTQYF	TGTGCCATCAGTGAGCTAGGGAGGGCAGATACGCAGTATTTT	TRBV10-3	TRBJ2-3	TRBD2	NA
CASSEGGLGGYTF	TGCGCCAGCAGTGAAGGGGGATTGGGTGGCTACACCTTC	TRBV10-1	TRBJ1-2	NA	NA
CASSQEGVSKNIQYF	TGTGCCAGCAGCCAAGAGGGAGTCTCCAAAAACATTCAGTACTTC	TRBV3-1/TRBV3-2	TRBJ2-4	NA	NA
CASSYLIGGEQFF	TGTGCCAGCAGTTATTTAATTGGGGGGGAGCAGTTCTTC	TRBV6-5	TRBJ2-1	NA	NA
CASRANRGQYYGYTF	TGTGCCAGCAGGGCCAACAGGGGGCAGTACTATGGCTACACCTTC	TRBV2	TRBJ1-2	TRBD1	NA
CASSQVQGRTDTQYF	TGCGCCAGCAGCCAAGTACAGGGAAGGACAGATACGCAGTATTTT	TRBV4-1	TRBJ2-3	NA	NA
CASSPAAGTEAFF	TGTGCCAGCAGCCCGGCGGCGGGCACTGAAGCTTTCTTT	TRBV5-6	TRBJ1-1	NA	NA
CASSPPNTQDLLAGARVETQYF	TGTGCCAGCTCACCACCGAATACACAAGATTTACTAGCGGGGGCGCGAGTGGAGACCCAGTACTTC	TRBV18	TRBJ2-5	TRBD2	NA
CASSTGGDGTQYF	TGTGCCAGCAGCACAGGGGGCGACGGTACGCAGTATTTT	TRBV12-3/TRBV12-4	TRBJ2-3	TRBD1	NA
CATSDSSGASSGEQFF	TGTGCCACCAGTGATTCTAGCGGGGCCAGTTCGGGTGAGCAGTTCTTC	TRBV24-1	TRBJ2-1	TRBD2	NA
CASSQLGTSGDNEQFF	TGTGCCAGCAGCCAGCTAGGGACTAGCGGGGACAATGAGCAGTTCTTC	TRBV4-2	TRBJ2-1	TRBD2	NA
CASSQGQGWKTQYF	TGCGCCAGCAGCCAAGGGCAGGGTTGGAAGACCCAGTACTTC	TRBV4-1	TRBJ2-5	NA	NA
CASSQVRGNYNSPLHF	TGCGCCAGCAGCCAGGTCAGGGGGAACTATAATTCACCCCTCCACTTT	TRBV4-1	TRBJ1-6	TRBD1	many
CASSNFLSNQPQHF	TGTGCCAGCAGCAATTTTCTTAGCAATCAGCCCCAGCATTTT	TRBV7-6	TRBJ1-5	NA	NA
CAISTSTGVAETQYF	TGTGCCATCAGTACTTCCACAGGGGTCGCAGAGACCCAGTACTTC	TRBV10-3	TRBJ2-5	TRBD1	NA
CASSLDHITPLHF	TGTGCCAGCAGCTTAGACCACATAACACCCCTCCACTTT	TRBV7-9	TRBJ1-6	NA	NA
CASSNDAGGYTF	TGTGCCAGTAGTAACGACGCAGGAGGCTACACCTTC	TRBV19	TRBJ1-2	NA	few
CASSEVTGVAETQYF	TGTGCCAGCAGTGAGGTAACTGGTGTAGCGGAGACCCAGTACTTC	TRBV6-1	TRBJ2-5	NA	NA
CASSLIPGDNGSPLHF	TGCGCCAGCAGCCTCATCCCCGGGGACAACGGGTCACCCCTCCACTTT	TRBV4-1	TRBJ1-6	NA	NA
CASSQPISGYGYTF	TGCGCCAGCAGCCAGCCGATATCGGGCTATGGCTACACCTTC	TRBV4-1	TRBJ1-2	NA	few
CASSQDRAHNEQFF	TGTGCCAGCAGCCAAGACAGGGCCCACAATGAGCAGTTCTTC	TRBV3-1/TRBV3-2	TRBJ2-1	NA	NA
CASSATPGGTNTIYF	TGTGCCAGCAGCGCCACGCCAGGGGGAACAAACACCATATATTTT	TRBV9	TRBJ1-3	TRBD1	NA
CASSLGTGAGRTQYF	TGTGCCAGCAGTTTAGGCACAGGTGCGGGGCGGACCCAGTACTTC	TRBV28	TRBJ2-5	NA	NA
CASTLGGTGVHEQFF	TGTGCCAGCACCCTTGGGGGGACAGGGGTGCATGAGCAGTTCTTC	TRBV9	TRBJ2-1	TRBD1	NA
CASSAGQGGNQPQHF	TGTGCCAGCAGCGCAGGACAGGGGGGCAATCAGCCCCAGCATTTT	TRBV9	TRBJ1-5	TRBD1	NA
CASRGTGTSPLHF	TGTGCCAGCCGGGGGACAGGGACTTCACCCCTCCACTTT	TRBV28	TRBJ1-6	TRBD1	NA
CASRLPGQGSAGELFF	TGCGCCAGCAGGCTTCCGGGACAGGGGTCGGCCGGGGAGCTGTTTTTT	TRBV4-1	TRBJ2-2	TRBD1	NA
CASSVGQGNYEQYF	TGTGCCAGCAGCGTAGGACAGGGTAACTACGAGCAGTACTTC	TRBV9	TRBJ2-7	TRBD1	NA
CASSLVQGEADTQYF	TGTGCCAGCAGCTTGGTACAGGGGGAGGCAGATACGCAGTATTTT	TRBV5-6	TRBJ2-3	TRBD1	NA
CASSYGTANTEAFF	TGTGCCAGCAGCTACGGGACAGCGAACACTGAAGCTTTCTTT	TRBV7-9	TRBJ1-1	TRBD1	few
CASSVWGRAGGQETQYF	TGTGCCAGCAGCGTCTGGGGGCGAGCGGGGGGCCAAGAGACCCAGTACTTC	TRBV7-2	TRBJ2-5	TRBD2	NA
CASSRNRGWSNQPQHF	TGTGCCAGCAGCCGTAACAGGGGCTGGAGCAATCAGCCCCAGCATTTT	TRBV7-8	TRBJ1-5	TRBD1	NA
CASSEVATSGKETQYF	TGTGCCAGCAGTGAAGTGGCGACTAGCGGGAAAGAGACCCAGTACTTC	TRBV6-1	TRBJ2-5	TRBD2	NA
CASSAFARGVTGELFF	TGTGCCAGCAGCGCCTTTGCGCGGGGAGTCACCGGGGAGCTGTTTTTT	TRBV13	TRBJ2-2	NA	medium-sized
CASRPLGTGYGYTF	TGTGCCAGCCGACCTTTGGGGACAGGTTATGGCTACACCTTC	TRBV27	TRBJ1-2	TRBD1	NA
CASSHPRTDTQYF	TGCGCCAGCAGCCACCCCCGGACAGATACGCAGTATTTT	TRBV4-1	TRBJ2-3	NA	many
CASSTQGSTDTQYF	TGTGCCAGCAGCACCCAGGGGAGCACAGATACGCAGTATTTT	TRBV7-3	TRBJ2-3	NA	NA
CSAGKHSYEQYF	TGCAGCGCTGGCAAGCACTCCTACGAGCAGTACTTC	TRBV29-1	TRBJ2-7	NA	NA
CASSELTGRIETQYF	TGTGCCAGCAGCGAGTTGACAGGGAGGATCGAGACCCAGTACTTC	TRBV2	TRBJ2-5	NA	NA